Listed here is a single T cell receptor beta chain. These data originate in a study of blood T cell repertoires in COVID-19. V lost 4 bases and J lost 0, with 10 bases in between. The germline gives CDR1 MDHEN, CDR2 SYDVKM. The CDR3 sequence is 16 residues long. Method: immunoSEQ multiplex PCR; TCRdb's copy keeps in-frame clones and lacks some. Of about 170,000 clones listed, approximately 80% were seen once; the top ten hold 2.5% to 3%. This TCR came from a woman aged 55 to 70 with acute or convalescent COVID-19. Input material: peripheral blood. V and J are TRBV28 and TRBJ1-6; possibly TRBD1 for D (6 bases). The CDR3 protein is CASSSTGSSYNSPLHF. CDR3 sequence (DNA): TGTGCCAGCAGTTCGACAGGAAGCTCCTATAATTCACCCCTCCACTTT.